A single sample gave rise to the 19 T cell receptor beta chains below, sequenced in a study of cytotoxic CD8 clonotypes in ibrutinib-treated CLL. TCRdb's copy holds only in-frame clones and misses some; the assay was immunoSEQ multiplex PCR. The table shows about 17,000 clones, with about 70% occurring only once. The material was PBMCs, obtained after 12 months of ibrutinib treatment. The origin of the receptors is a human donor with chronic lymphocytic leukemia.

The chain's CDR3 is CASSELERATYNEQFF. The CDR3 nucleotides are TGTGCCAGCAGTGAGTTGGAGAGGGCCACGTACAATGAGCAGTTCTTC. The chain carries TRBV2 and TRBJ2-1, with D tentatively TRBD2 (5 bases). This CDR3 spans 16 amino acids. The ends were cut back, 3 bases at V and 4 bases at J, with 16 bases in the middle. Germline V gene lookup returns CDR1 SNHLY and CDR2 FYNNEI.

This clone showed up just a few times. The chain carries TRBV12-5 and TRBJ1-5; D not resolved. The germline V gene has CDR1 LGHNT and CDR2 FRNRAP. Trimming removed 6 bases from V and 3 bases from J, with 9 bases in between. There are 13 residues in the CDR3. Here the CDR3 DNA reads TGTGCTAGTGGCCCGGGTCTCAATCAGCCCCAGCATTTT. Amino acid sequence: CASGPGLNQPQHF.

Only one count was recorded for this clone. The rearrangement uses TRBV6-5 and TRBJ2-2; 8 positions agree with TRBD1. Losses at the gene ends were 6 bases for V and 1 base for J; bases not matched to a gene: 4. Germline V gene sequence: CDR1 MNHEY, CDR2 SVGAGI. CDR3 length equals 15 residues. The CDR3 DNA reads TGTGCCAGCAGCTCCGACAGGGGGAACACCGGGGAGCTGTTTTTT. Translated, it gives CASSSDRGNTGELFF.

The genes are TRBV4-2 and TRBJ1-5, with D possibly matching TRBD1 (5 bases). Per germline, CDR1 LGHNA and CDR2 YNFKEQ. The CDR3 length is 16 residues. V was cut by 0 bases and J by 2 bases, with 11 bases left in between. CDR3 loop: CASSQDRGGGNQPQHF. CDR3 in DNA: TGTGCCAGCAGCCAAGATCGGGGCGGGGGCAATCAGCCCCAGCATTTT.

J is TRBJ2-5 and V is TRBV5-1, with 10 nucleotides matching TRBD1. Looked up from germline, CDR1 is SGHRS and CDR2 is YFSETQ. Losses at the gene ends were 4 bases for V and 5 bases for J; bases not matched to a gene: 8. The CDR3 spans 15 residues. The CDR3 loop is CASSPIDRGLETQYF. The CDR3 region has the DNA TGCGCCAGCAGCCCAATCGACAGGGGGCTGGAGACCCAGTACTTC.

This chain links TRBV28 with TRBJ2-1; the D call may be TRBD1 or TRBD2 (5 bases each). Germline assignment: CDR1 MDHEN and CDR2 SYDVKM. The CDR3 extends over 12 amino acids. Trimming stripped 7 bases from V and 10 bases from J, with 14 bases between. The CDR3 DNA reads TGTGCCAGCATTGGGGGAGCACGAGAGCAGTTCTTC. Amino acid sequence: CASIGGAREQFF.

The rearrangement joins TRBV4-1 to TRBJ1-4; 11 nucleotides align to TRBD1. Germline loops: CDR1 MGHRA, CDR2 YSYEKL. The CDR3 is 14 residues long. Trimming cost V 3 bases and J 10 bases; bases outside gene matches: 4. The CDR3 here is CASSHGQGAGKLFF. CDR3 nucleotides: TGCGCCAGCAGCCACGGACAGGGGGCAGGAAAACTGTTTTTT.

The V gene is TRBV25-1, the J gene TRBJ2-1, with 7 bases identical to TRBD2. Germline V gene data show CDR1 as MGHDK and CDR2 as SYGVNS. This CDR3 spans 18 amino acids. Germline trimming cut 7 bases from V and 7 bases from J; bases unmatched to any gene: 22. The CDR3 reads CASISGNKGGPSYNEQFF. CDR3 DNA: TGTGCCAGCATATCCGGAAATAAGGGAGGGCCCTCGTATAATGAGCAGTTCTTC.

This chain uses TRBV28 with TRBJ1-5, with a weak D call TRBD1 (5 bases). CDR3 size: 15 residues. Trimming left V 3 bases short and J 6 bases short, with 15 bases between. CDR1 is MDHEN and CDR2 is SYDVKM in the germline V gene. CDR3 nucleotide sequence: TGTGCCAGCAGTTTCAGGGCAGGACGAAGTCAGCCCCAGCATTTT. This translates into CASSFRAGRSQPQHF.

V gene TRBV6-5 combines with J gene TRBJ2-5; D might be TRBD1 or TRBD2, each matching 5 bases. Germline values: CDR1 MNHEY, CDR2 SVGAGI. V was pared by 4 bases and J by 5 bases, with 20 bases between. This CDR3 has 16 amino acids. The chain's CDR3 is CASSFQPPGGGETQYF. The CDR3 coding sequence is TGTGCCAGCAGTTTCCAGCCCCCTGGGGGTGGTGAGACCCAGTACTTC.

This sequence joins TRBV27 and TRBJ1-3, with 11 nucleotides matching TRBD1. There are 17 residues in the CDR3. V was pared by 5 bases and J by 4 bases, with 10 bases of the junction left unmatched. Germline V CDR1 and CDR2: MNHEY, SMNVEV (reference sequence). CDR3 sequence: CASSQGTGGRPGNTIYF. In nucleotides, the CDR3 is TGTGCCAGCAGTCAGGGGACAGGGGGTAGACCAGGAAACACCATATATTTT.

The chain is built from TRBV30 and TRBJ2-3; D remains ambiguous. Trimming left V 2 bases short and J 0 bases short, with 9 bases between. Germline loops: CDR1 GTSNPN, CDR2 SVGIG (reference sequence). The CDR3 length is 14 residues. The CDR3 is CAWSLTTSTDTQYF. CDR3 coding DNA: TGTGCCTGGAGTCTAACAACTAGCACAGATACGCAGTATTTT.

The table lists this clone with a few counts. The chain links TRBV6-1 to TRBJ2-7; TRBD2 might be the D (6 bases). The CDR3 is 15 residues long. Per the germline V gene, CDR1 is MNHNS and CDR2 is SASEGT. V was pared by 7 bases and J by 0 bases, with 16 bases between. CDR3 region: CASTPVAGSSYEQYF. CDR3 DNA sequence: TGTGCCAGCACCCCCGTTGCGGGATCCTCCTACGAGCAGTACTTC.

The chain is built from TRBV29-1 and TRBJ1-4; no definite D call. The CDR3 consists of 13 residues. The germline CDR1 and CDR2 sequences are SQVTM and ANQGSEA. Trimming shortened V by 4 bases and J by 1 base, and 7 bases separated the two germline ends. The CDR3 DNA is TGCAGCGTTGGGAGCAAAACTAATGAAAAACTGTTTTTT. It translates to CSVGSKTNEKLFF.

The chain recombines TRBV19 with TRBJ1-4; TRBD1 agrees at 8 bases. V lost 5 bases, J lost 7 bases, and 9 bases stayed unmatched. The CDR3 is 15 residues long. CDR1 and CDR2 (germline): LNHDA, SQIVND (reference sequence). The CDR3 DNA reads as TGTGCCAGTAGTCCAGGACAGGGCGGAGGTGAAAAACTGTTTTTT. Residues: CASSPGQGGGEKLFF.

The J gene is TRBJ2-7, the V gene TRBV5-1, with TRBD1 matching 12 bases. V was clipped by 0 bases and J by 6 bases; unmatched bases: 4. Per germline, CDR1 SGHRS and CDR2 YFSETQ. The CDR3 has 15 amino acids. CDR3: CASSLVGTGGAEQYF. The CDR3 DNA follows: TGCGCCAGCAGCTTGGTTGGGACAGGGGGCGCCGAGCAGTACTTC. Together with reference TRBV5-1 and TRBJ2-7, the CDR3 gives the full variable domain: KAGVTQTPRYLIKTRGQQVTLSCSPISGHRSVSWYQQTPGQGLQFLFEYFSETQRNKGNFPGRFSGRQFSNSRSEMNVSTLELGDSALYLCASSLVGTGGAEQYFGPGTRLTVT.

The CDR3 DNA reads as TGTGCCAGCAGTATTTCGGCTGTCTGGCCCCAGCATTTT. It codes for CASSISAVWPQHF. V gene TRBV6-5 combines with J gene TRBJ1-5; no clear D gene. CDR1 and CDR2 from the germline V gene are MNHEY and SVGAGI. Trimming cost V 5 bases and J 9 bases, with 14 bases left between them. This CDR3 has 13 amino acids.

The chain's CDR3 is CASSLAPGNTEAFF. CDR3 in DNA: TGTGCCAGCAGCTTAGCCCCAGGGAACACTGAAGCTTTCTTT. The chain employs TRBV11-3 and TRBJ1-1, with D unresolved. CDR3 length: 14 amino acids. With 1 base removed from V and 1 base from J, the gap between germline ends came to 7 bases. The germline V gene has CDR1 SGHNT and CDR2 YENEEA.

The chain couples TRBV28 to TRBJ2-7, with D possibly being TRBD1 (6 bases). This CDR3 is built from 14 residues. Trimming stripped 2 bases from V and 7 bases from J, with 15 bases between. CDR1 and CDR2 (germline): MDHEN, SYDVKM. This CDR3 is CASSLTRNQGEQYF. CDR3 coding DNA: TGTGCCAGCAGTTTAACTAGGAACCAGGGGGAGCAGTACTTC.